Listed here are 11 T cell receptor beta chains from one sample, sequenced in a study of T cells in Graves' hyperthyroidism and ophthalmopathy. The source material, RNA transcripts, was used to amplify TCR beta CDR3 regions. HTBI primers were used for first-round RT-PCR of the TCR CDR3. TCRdb recomputed calls from the multiplex PCR reads with MiXCR, one row per CDR3 protein. The sample includes a few hundred thousand distinct CDR3 sequences, around 15% seen only once; the top ten take roughly a fifth. The specimen was blood. These receptors all come from a woman aged 55-69 years with Graves' ophthalmopathy.

In its sample, this clonotype was seen many times. The chain is built from TRBV5-1 and TRBJ1-6; possible D gene TRBD1, 6 bases. Looked up from germline, CDR1 is SGHRS and CDR2 is YFSETQ. This CDR3 is 14 amino acids long. Trimming removed 1 base at V and 10 bases at J, with 12 bases between. CDR3 in amino acids: CASSLNREESPLHF. DNA for the CDR3: TGCGCCAGCAGCTTGAACAGGGAGGAATCACCCCTCCACTTT.

Many counts were recorded for this clonotype. V gene TRBV11-1 combines with J gene TRBJ2-7, with D unresolved. V lost 1 base and J 4 bases, leaving 8 bases between the germline ends. The CDR3 is 13 residues long. CDR1 and CDR2 (germline): SGHAT, FQDESV (reference sequence). CDR3 nucleotides: TGTGCCAGCAGCTTAGACGCCCAATACGAGCAGTACTTC. Translating gives CASSLDAQYEQYF.

This clonotype was detected many times. This chain connects TRBV11-2 to TRBJ2-1, with 15 bases lining up with TRBD2. CDR1 and CDR2 (germline): SGHAT, FQNNGV. CDR3 length: 20 amino acids. Losses at the gene ends were 0 bases for V and 0 bases for J; bases not matched to a gene: 6. The CDR3 spells CASSLDGLAGGPSSYNEQFF. CDR3 coding DNA: TGTGCCAGCAGCTTAGATGGACTAGCGGGAGGGCCCAGCTCCTACAATGAGCAGTTCTTC.

The sample holds many counts of this clonotype. The V call is TRBV3-1, the J call TRBJ2-1, with D perhaps TRBD2 (5 bases). Germline lookup yields CDR1 LGHDT and CDR2 YNNKEL (reference sequence). The CDR3 has 14 residues. V lost 3 bases and J 3 bases, leaving 9 bases between the germline ends. The CDR3 DNA reads TGTGCCAGCAGCCAGGGAGTAGGCTACAATGAGCAGTTCTTC. As protein: CASSQGVGYNEQFF.

This clonotype has at least ten counts. The J gene is TRBJ1-1, the V gene TRBV2, with a tentative D call TRBD1 (5 bases). The germline V and J ends were trimmed by 8 bases and 0 bases, with 10 bases remaining between them. This CDR3 is built from 13 residues. CDR1 is SNHLY and CDR2 is FYNNEI in the germline V gene. The CDR3 nucleotides read TGTGCCAGCCTCCGGGACCTGAACACTGAAGCTTTCTTT. Protein sequence: CASLRDLNTEAFF.

This clonotype was picked up a small number of times. This rearrangement joins TRBV9 to TRBJ2-1; 10 bases are shared with TRBD2. V lost 4 bases to trimming and J lost 8 bases; unmatched junction nucleotides: 6. This CDR3 has 14 amino acids. Per germline, CDR1 SGDLS and CDR2 YYNGEE. CDR3 nucleotides: TGTGCCAGCAGCCGGACTAGCGGAGGGGATGAGCAGTTCTTC. It translates to CASSRTSGGDEQFF.

V and J are TRBV28 and TRBJ1-2; 8 nucleotides align to TRBD1. There are 16 residues in the CDR3. Germline CDR1 is MDHEN and CDR2 is SYDVKM. Trimming cost V 5 bases and J 4 bases; bases outside gene matches: 12. This CDR3 reads CASSHGQGTATYGYTF. The CDR3 DNA reads as TGTGCCAGCAGTCACGGACAGGGAACGGCGACCTATGGCTACACCTTC.

This clonotype appeared many times. The J gene is TRBJ2-7, the V gene TRBV11-1, with TRBD1 as a possible D gene (5 bases). Per germline, CDR1 SGHAT and CDR2 FQDESV (reference sequence). The CDR3 consists of 12 residues. Trimming removed 6 bases at V and 4 bases at J, with 10 bases between. The CDR3 coding sequence is TGTGCCAGCAGGGGGCGAGGATACGAGCAGTACTTC. The encoded protein is CASRGRGYEQYF.

This clonotype was detected a few times. The CDR3 reads CASSQEGDSYSNTEAFF. The CDR3, as DNA: TGCGCCAGCAGCCAAGAAGGGGACAGCTATTCGAACACTGAAGCTTTCTTT. This rearrangement joins TRBV4-1 to TRBJ1-1; 7 positions match TRBD1. CDR3 length: 17 amino acids. Germline CDR1 is MGHRA and CDR2 is YSYEKL. V lost 0 bases, J lost 1 base, and 8 bases stayed unmatched.

The chain recombines TRBV2 with TRBJ2-1; 8 bases agree with TRBD2. The V gene's germline CDR1 is SNHLY and CDR2 FYNNEI. The CDR3 spans 15 residues. The V segment lost 3 bases and the J segment 8 bases; nucleotides outside the gene matches: 9. CDR3 coding DNA: TGTGCCAGCAGTGAGGGCCGCGGGGGGAAAGATGAGCAGTTCTTC. Amino acids: CASSEGRGGKDEQFF.

This clonotype has ten or more counts. This chain connects TRBV28 to TRBJ2-7; D perhaps matches TRBD2 (6 bases). The V gene lost 4 bases and the J gene lost 4 bases, with 20 bases spanning the gap. From germline, CDR1 is MDHEN and CDR2 SYDVKM. CDR3 length: 16 residues. CDR3 coding DNA: TGTGCCAGCAGTTCCTTGGCGGGAAGGTCACCGTACGAGCAGTACTTC. It is translated as CASSSLAGRSPYEQYF.